This T cell receptor (beta chain) stems from a study of T cell responses to AZD1222 COVID-19 vaccine. Method: immunoSEQ multiplex PCR; TCRdb's copy keeps in-frame clones and lacks some. The sample has tens of thousands of clones, approximately 85% seen once. Pooled together were second doses at about 4 or about 12 weeks. The CDR3 totals 14 residues. The junction had 7 bases not matched to a gene; V was cut back by 6 bases and J by 4 bases. The germline CDR1 and CDR2 sequences are SQVTM and ANQGSEA. The study's findings and limits: The sample set comprised mostly white British donors with more females, and clonal diversity was possibly underestimated. Reportedly, nearly half the spike-specific TCRs target unmutated variant regions.

Concerning this clone: What it binds is unknown.

This sample comprised peripheral blood, obtained 28 days after the second AZD1222 dose. The V and J genes are TRBV29-1 and TRBJ2-3; 10 bases are a match to TRBD1. This sequence originates from an adult who received the AZD1222 COVID-19 vaccine. CDR3 nucleotides: TGCAGCGTCCAAGACAGGGGGCCGGCAGATACGCAGTATTTT. Its translation is CSVQDRGPADTQYF.